A selection of T cell receptor beta chains follows, all from one sample in a study of metastatic and nonmetastatic thyroid tumors. TCRdb re-called clones from the PCR reads using MiXCR. Of 30,000 to 35,000 clones in the sample, less than 30% are singletons; the top ten hold approximately 8%. Sequences were obtained from blood. These receptors all come from a female donor with papillary thyroid cancer or a benign thyroid nodule (not recorded which). Some clones in this sample may be carry-over from other donors' samples. CDR3s include the opening cysteine and the closing phenylalanine or tryptophan. D genes are given only for firm matches. Clone size is not always given. Where it is, it says once, few, many or a class for expanded clones.

D gene: TRBD1; J gene: TRBJ1-1; clone size: NA; V gene: TRBV20-1; CDR3 protein: CSASMAGGRAEAFF; CDR3 DNA: TGCAGTGCTAGTATGGCAGGGGGTAGGGCTGAAGCTTTCTTT
D gene: TRBD1; J gene: TRBJ2-7; clone size: NA; V gene: TRBV2; CDR3 protein: CASSTQGAGEQYF; CDR3 DNA: TGTGCCAGCAGTACCCAGGGGGCTGGAGAGCAGTACTTC
D gene: NA; J gene: TRBJ1-5; clone size: many; V gene: TRBV6-1; CDR3 protein: CAGGYSNQPQHF; CDR3 DNA: TGTGCCGGCGGATATAGCAATCAGCCCCAGCATTTT
D gene: NA; J gene: TRBJ1-2; clone size: NA; V gene: TRBV29-1; CDR3 protein: CSVNDNYGYTF; CDR3 DNA: TGCAGCGTGAACGATAACTATGGCTACACCTTC
D gene: TRBD2; J gene: TRBJ2-7; clone size: medium-sized; V gene: TRBV6-2/TRBV6-3; CDR3 protein: CASRPVAGLYEQYF; CDR3 DNA: TGTGCCAGCAGACCCGTAGCGGGATTGTACGAGCAGTACTTC
D gene: NA; J gene: TRBJ2-5; clone size: NA; V gene: TRBV5-1; CDR3 protein: CASSLDLDSAVQETQYF; CDR3 DNA: TGCGCCAGCAGCTTGGATCTGGATAGCGCTGTCCAAGAGACCCAGTACTTC
D gene: NA; J gene: TRBJ2-1; clone size: NA; V gene: TRBV11-1; CDR3 protein: CASSWALEGDNEQFF; CDR3 DNA: TGTGCCAGCAGCTGGGCACTAGAGGGGGACAATGAGCAGTTCTTC
D gene: NA; J gene: TRBJ2-1; clone size: few; V gene: TRBV11-2; CDR3 protein: CASSLRIGRGDNEQFF; CDR3 DNA: TGTGCCAGCAGCTTACGGATTGGCAGGGGAGACAATGAGCAGTTCTTC
D gene: NA; J gene: TRBJ2-5; clone size: NA; V gene: TRBV10-2; CDR3 protein: CASIGISRGQTQYF; CDR3 DNA: TGCGCCAGCATTGGTATCAGCAGGGGTCAGACCCAGTACTTC
D gene: NA; J gene: TRBJ2-2; clone size: NA; V gene: TRBV18; CDR3 protein: CASSPFTGNTGELFF; CDR3 DNA: TGTGCCAGCTCACCATTTACAGGGAACACCGGGGAGCTGTTTTTT
D gene: TRBD1; J gene: TRBJ2-2; clone size: NA; V gene: TRBV28; CDR3 protein: CASRGSGGAGTGELFF; CDR3 DNA: TGTGCCAGCAGGGGTTCAGGGGGCGCGGGAACCGGGGAGCTGTTTTTT
D gene: NA; J gene: TRBJ2-7; clone size: NA; V gene: TRBV4-2; CDR3 protein: CASSQGAYEQYF; CDR3 DNA: TGTGCCAGCAGCCAAGGGGCGTACGAGCAGTACTTC
D gene: NA; J gene: TRBJ2-3; clone size: NA; V gene: TRBV9; CDR3 protein: CASSVPPNSDTRYF; CDR3 DNA: TGTGCCAGCAGCGTGCCCCCGAACTCAGATACGCGGTATTTT
D gene: TRBD2; J gene: TRBJ2-1; clone size: few; V gene: TRBV5-1; CDR3 protein: CASSFGTSNEQFF; CDR3 DNA: TGCGCCAGCAGCTTCGGGACTAGCAATGAGCAGTTCTTC
D gene: NA; J gene: TRBJ2-7; clone size: NA; V gene: TRBV24-1; CDR3 protein: CATSDIGNHEQYF; CDR3 DNA: TGTGCCACCAGTGATATAGGGAATCACGAGCAGTACTTC
D gene: NA; J gene: TRBJ2-6; clone size: many; V gene: TRBV9; CDR3 protein: CASSVSGANVLTF; CDR3 DNA: TGTGCCAGCAGCGTATCTGGGGCCAACGTCCTGACTTTC
D gene: NA; J gene: TRBJ2-2; clone size: many; V gene: TRBV24-1; CDR3 protein: CATPGGKLFF; CDR3 DNA: TGTGCCACCCCAGGGGGGAAACTGTTTTTT
D gene: NA; J gene: TRBJ2-3; clone size: many; V gene: TRBV5-6; CDR3 protein: CASSLTGRDTQYF; CDR3 DNA: TGTGCCAGCAGCCTGACAGGGAGGGATACGCAGTATTTT
D gene: NA; J gene: TRBJ2-2; clone size: NA; V gene: TRBV4-1; CDR3 protein: CASSPGVQGRGLSGELFF; CDR3 DNA: TGCGCCAGCAGCCCGGGGGTCCAGGGACGGGGGCTCTCCGGGGAGCTGTTTTTT
D gene: NA; J gene: TRBJ1-5; clone size: many; V gene: TRBV11-2; CDR3 protein: CASSFLHGQPQHF; CDR3 DNA: TGTGCCAGCAGCTTCCTTCACGGCCAGCCCCAGCATTTT
D gene: NA; J gene: TRBJ2-7; clone size: NA; V gene: TRBV10-3; CDR3 protein: CAITQRGSSYDHYF; CDR3 DNA: TGTGCCATCACCCAGAGGGGGAGCTCCTACGATCATTACTTC
D gene: NA; J gene: TRBJ1-4; clone size: many; V gene: TRBV12-3/TRBV12-4; CDR3 protein: CASSLGIIEKLFF; CDR3 DNA: TGTGCCAGCAGTTTAGGGATTATTGAAAAACTGTTTTTT
D gene: NA; J gene: TRBJ2-1; clone size: many; V gene: TRBV10-3; CDR3 protein: CAISVEQFF; CDR3 DNA: TGTGCCATCTCCGTTGAGCAGTTCTTC
D gene: NA; J gene: TRBJ2-7; clone size: many; V gene: TRBV5-5; CDR3 protein: CASSLEGSYEQYF; CDR3 DNA: TGTGCCAGCAGCTTGGAGGGCAGCTACGAGCAGTACTTC
D gene: NA; J gene: TRBJ2-7; clone size: NA; V gene: TRBV11-2; CDR3 protein: CASSLDKAPPYEQYF; CDR3 DNA: TGTGCCAGCAGCTTAGACAAGGCACCTCCCTACGAGCAGTACTTC
D gene: TRBD1; J gene: TRBJ1-1; clone size: NA; V gene: TRBV20-1; CDR3 protein: CSANPGQDSQGDTEAFF; CDR3 DNA: TGCAGTGCTAACCCAGGACAGGACTCCCAGGGGGACACTGAAGCTTTCTTT
D gene: TRBD2; J gene: TRBJ2-1; clone size: NA; V gene: TRBV6-2/TRBV6-3; CDR3 protein: CASSLSGGSYNEQFF; CDR3 DNA: TGTGCCAGCAGTCTCAGCGGGGGGTCCTACAATGAGCAGTTCTTC
D gene: TRBD1; J gene: TRBJ2-5; clone size: NA; V gene: TRBV12-3/TRBV12-4; CDR3 protein: CASSPTTGQETETQYF; CDR3 DNA: TGTGCCAGCAGTCCAACGACCGGACAGGAAACAGAGACCCAGTACTTC
D gene: TRBD1; J gene: TRBJ1-2; clone size: medium-sized; V gene: TRBV7-2; CDR3 protein: CASSFRQGTGYTF; CDR3 DNA: TGTGCCAGCAGCTTCCGACAGGGGACCGGCTACACCTTC
D gene: NA; J gene: TRBJ1-1; clone size: NA; V gene: TRBV12-3/TRBV12-4; CDR3 protein: CASKKTEGNTEAFF; CDR3 DNA: TGTGCCAGCAAAAAGACAGAAGGGAACACTGAAGCTTTCTTT
D gene: TRBD1; J gene: TRBJ2-7; clone size: medium-sized; V gene: TRBV20-1; CDR3 protein: CSARDSKGAGEQYF; CDR3 DNA: TGCAGTGCTAGAGATTCAAAGGGGGCAGGCGAGCAGTACTTC
D gene: NA; J gene: TRBJ1-4; clone size: NA; V gene: TRBV5-5; CDR3 protein: CASSLVASGGEKLFF; CDR3 DNA: TGTGCCAGCAGCTTGGTTGCCTCCGGGGGTGAAAAACTGTTTTTT
D gene: NA; J gene: TRBJ1-6; clone size: many; V gene: TRBV30; CDR3 protein: CAWSFGSYSPLHF; CDR3 DNA: TGTGCCTGGAGTTTTGGCAGCTATTCACCCCTCCACTTT
D gene: NA; J gene: TRBJ1-5; clone size: few; V gene: TRBV4-1; CDR3 protein: CASSQDGGSNQPQHF; CDR3 DNA: TGCGCCAGCAGCCAAGATGGTGGGAGCAATCAGCCCCAGCATTTT
D gene: NA; J gene: TRBJ2-1; clone size: many; V gene: TRBV6-6; CDR3 protein: CASSYSYAIDPNEQFF; CDR3 DNA: TGTGCCAGCAGTTACTCGTACGCCATAGACCCAAATGAGCAGTTCTTC
D gene: NA; J gene: TRBJ2-5; clone size: once; V gene: TRBV10-3; CDR3 protein: CAISGHVETQYF; CDR3 DNA: TGTGCCATCAGCGGACACGTAGAGACCCAGTACTTC
D gene: NA; J gene: TRBJ1-1; clone size: NA; V gene: TRBV12-3/TRBV12-4; CDR3 protein: CASSLGGVTEAFF; CDR3 DNA: TGTGCCAGCAGTTTAGGGGGGGTTACTGAAGCTTTCTTT
D gene: TRBD1; J gene: TRBJ1-3; clone size: many; V gene: TRBV7-2; CDR3 protein: CASSLGPQGGNTIYF; CDR3 DNA: TGTGCCAGCAGCTTAGGACCACAGGGGGGAAACACCATATATTTT
D gene: NA; J gene: TRBJ1-1; clone size: medium-sized; V gene: TRBV19; CDR3 protein: CASSLRPGEAFF; CDR3 DNA: TGTGCCAGTAGTCTACGACCGGGGGAAGCTTTCTTT
D gene: NA; J gene: TRBJ1-2; clone size: many; V gene: TRBV15; CDR3 protein: CATSGESVGLYGYTF; CDR3 DNA: TGTGCCACCAGCGGAGAGAGTGTGGGGCTCTATGGCTACACCTTC
D gene: NA; J gene: TRBJ2-7; clone size: NA; V gene: TRBV7-9; CDR3 protein: CASSRQNYEQYF; CDR3 DNA: TGTGCCAGCAGCCGACAGAACTACGAGCAGTACTTC
D gene: NA; J gene: TRBJ2-7; clone size: NA; V gene: TRBV6-1; CDR3 protein: CASSSTDRSYEQYF; CDR3 DNA: TGTGCCAGCAGTTCCACGGACCGATCCTACGAGCAGTACTTC
D gene: TRBD1; J gene: TRBJ2-3; clone size: many; V gene: TRBV28; CDR3 protein: CASTRGDRTTDTQYF; CDR3 DNA: TGTGCCAGCACCCGTGGGGACAGAACCACAGATACGCAGTATTTT
D gene: TRBD2; J gene: TRBJ2-3; clone size: many; V gene: TRBV2; CDR3 protein: CASSVGTSGGATRVTDTQYF; CDR3 DNA: TGTGCCAGCAGTGTCGGGACTAGCGGGGGGGCCACGAGGGTTACAGATACGCAGTATTTT
D gene: NA; J gene: TRBJ2-7; clone size: medium-sized; V gene: TRBV12-3/TRBV12-4; CDR3 protein: CASSFVGYEQYF; CDR3 DNA: TGTGCCAGCAGTTTTGTGGGCTACGAGCAGTACTTC
D gene: TRBD2; J gene: TRBJ2-1; clone size: few; V gene: TRBV6-1; CDR3 protein: CASSEGLAGYNEQFF; CDR3 DNA: TGTGCCAGCAGTGAAGGACTAGCGGGCTACAATGAGCAGTTCTTC
D gene: NA; J gene: TRBJ2-7; clone size: NA; V gene: TRBV10-2; CDR3 protein: CAISFTGNEQYF; CDR3 DNA: TGCGCCATCAGTTTTACAGGGAACGAGCAGTACTTC
D gene: TRBD1; J gene: TRBJ2-7; clone size: medium-sized; V gene: TRBV10-3; CDR3 protein: CAISADAGTGDDEQYF; CDR3 DNA: TGTGCCATCAGTGCGGACGCCGGGACAGGGGATGACGAGCAGTACTTC
D gene: TRBD1; J gene: TRBJ1-2; clone size: NA; V gene: TRBV9; CDR3 protein: CASILAPEETGGGYTF; CDR3 DNA: TGTGCCAGCATCTTAGCCCCCGAGGAGACAGGGGGCGGCTACACCTTC
D gene: NA; J gene: TRBJ2-5; clone size: many; V gene: TRBV12-3/TRBV12-4; CDR3 protein: CASSLLGFETQYF; CDR3 DNA: TGTGCCAGCAGTTTACTGGGGTTCGAGACCCAGTACTTC
D gene: TRBD2; J gene: TRBJ2-5; clone size: many; V gene: TRBV4-1; CDR3 protein: CASSPLGTSDQETQYF; CDR3 DNA: TGCGCCAGCAGCCCTCTCGGGACTAGCGACCAAGAGACCCAGTACTTC
D gene: TRBD1; J gene: TRBJ2-7; clone size: NA; V gene: TRBV19; CDR3 protein: CASRGRDRSGEQYF; CDR3 DNA: TGTGCCAGTAGGGGAAGGGACAGATCTGGCGAGCAGTACTTC
D gene: TRBD2; J gene: TRBJ2-1; clone size: medium-sized; V gene: TRBV12-3/TRBV12-4; CDR3 protein: CASMGLAGGQDEQFF; CDR3 DNA: TGTGCCAGCATGGGACTAGCGGGAGGGCAGGATGAGCAGTTCTTC
D gene: TRBD2; J gene: TRBJ2-1; clone size: medium-sized; V gene: TRBV6-1; CDR3 protein: CASRTPGLAGHNEQFF; CDR3 DNA: TGTGCCAGCAGAACACCGGGACTAGCCGGACACAATGAGCAGTTCTTC
D gene: NA; J gene: TRBJ2-1; clone size: many; V gene: TRBV28; CDR3 protein: CASSPPYNEQFF; CDR3 DNA: TGTGCCAGCAGTCCCCCTTACAATGAGCAGTTCTTC
D gene: NA; J gene: TRBJ1-2; clone size: once; V gene: TRBV20-1; CDR3 protein: CSARTRAPGYGYTF; CDR3 DNA: TGCAGTGCTAGAACCCGCGCGCCTGGCTATGGATACACCTTC
D gene: NA; J gene: TRBJ1-3; clone size: many; V gene: TRBV7-2; CDR3 protein: CASSLSTPGNTIYF; CDR3 DNA: TGTGCCAGCAGCTTATCCACTCCTGGAAACACCATATATTTT
D gene: TRBD1; J gene: TRBJ1-2; clone size: many; V gene: TRBV29-1; CDR3 protein: CSVRDRANYGYTF; CDR3 DNA: TGCAGCGTCCGGGACAGGGCCAACTATGGCTACACCTTC
D gene: NA; J gene: TRBJ2-1; clone size: few; V gene: TRBV24-1; CDR3 protein: CATSGWSNEQFF; CDR3 DNA: TGTGCCACCAGCGGATGGAGCAATGAGCAGTTCTTC
D gene: NA; J gene: TRBJ2-7; clone size: few; V gene: TRBV6-5; CDR3 protein: CASSYRASYEQYF; CDR3 DNA: TGTGCCAGCAGTTACCGGGCCAGCTACGAGCAGTACTTC